This T cell receptor (beta chain) was sequenced in a study of cytomegalovirus exposure and HLA in healthy donors. The wider study: The approximately 130 validation repertoires and the roughly 700 first-cohort repertoires shared a platform, a later analysis reported. Study-level points and caveats: Rare TCR sequences predominated, though certain public TCRs were found in many donors.

The length of the CDR3 is 15 residues. CDR1 SGHRS and CDR2 YFSETQ come from the germline V gene. Trimming pared 1 base from V and 5 bases from J, leaving 15 bases between. Measured with immunoSEQ multiplex PCR; TCRdb has only the in-frame clones, and not every one. This table holds 200,000 to 250,000 clones, less than 90% found once. As for this clone: The antigen is unknown.

V usage is TRBV5-1 and J usage is TRBJ2-5; D is perhaps TRBD2 (5 bases). The source material was PBMCs. This sequence originates from a woman under 30 in good health and CMV-seronegative. In nucleotides, the CDR3 is TGCGCCAGCAGCTTGCAACCGGGGTATTCGGAGACCCAGTACTTC. Its translation is CASSLQPGYSETQYF.